Shown below are 27 T cell receptor beta chains from a single sample sequenced in a study of T cell responses to AZD1222 COVID-19 vaccine. The method was immunoSEQ multiplex PCR; TCRdb's version includes in-frame clones alone and lacks a portion of them. Counted here are approximately 77,000 clones, roughly nine tenths occurring once; the ten biggest clones make up around 4.5%. The sequencing here drew on peripheral blood, taken 28 days after the second AZD1222 dose. The receptors were gathered from an adult who received the AZD1222 COVID-19 vaccine.

The V gene is TRBV2, the J gene TRBJ2-3; the D call may be TRBD1 or TRBD2 (5 bases each). CDR1 and CDR2 (germline): SNHLY, FYNNEI. The CDR3 has 17 residues. Trimming took 0 bases from V and 5 from J, leaving 18 bases between them. For the CDR3, the DNA is TGTGCCAGCAGTGAAGCGTCTTTAGGGACCCGGGGAGATACGCAGTATTTT. Translating gives CASSEASLGTRGDTQYF.

This chain links TRBV2 with TRBJ2-5, with D hard to call. V was trimmed by 7 bases and J by 0 bases, leaving 9 bases between them. The CDR3 totals 13 residues. Germline V CDR1 and CDR2: SNHLY, FYNNEI. The CDR3 DNA is TGTGCCAGCAAGGTCCCGGACCAAGAGACCCAGTACTTC. Translated: CASKVPDQETQYF.

The chain couples TRBV7-7 to TRBJ2-7; no reliable D call. This CDR3 has 13 amino acids. Germline V lookup: CDR1 SSHAT, CDR2 FNYEAQ (reference sequence). With 5 bases removed from V and 4 bases from J, the gap between germline ends came to 12 bases. This CDR3 reads CASSQDPGYEQYF. The CDR3 DNA follows: TGTGCCAGCAGCCAGGACCCAGGTTACGAGCAGTACTTC.

This chain joins TRBV18 and TRBJ2-2; 9 bases align to TRBD2. Looked up from germline, CDR1 is KGHSH and CDR2 is LQKENI. The CDR3 has 16 amino acids. After removal of 3 bases from V and 6 bases from J, the junction contained 8 bases not matched to a gene. The CDR3 reads CASSPRVAGVAGELFF. The CDR3 DNA reads TGTGCCAGCTCACCCAGGGTAGCGGGAGTGGCCGGGGAGCTGTTTTTT.

V and J are TRBV6-1 and TRBJ2-7; 9 bases fit TRBD1. Germline V gene lookup returns CDR1 MNHNS and CDR2 SASEGT. Trimming at V came to 1 base and at J to 5 bases, leaving 9 bases not matched to a gene. CDR3 length: 16 residues. The CDR3 nucleotides are TGTGCCAGCAGTGAAGGACCAACAGGGGGCCGGAACGAGCAGTACTTC. The encoded protein is CASSEGPTGGRNEQYF.

V and J are TRBV29-1 and TRBJ2-7; 8 bases match TRBD1. V gave up 1 base and J gave up 4 bases; unmatched junction bases: 6. CDR3 length equals 14 residues. CDR1 is SQVTM and CDR2 is ANQGSEA in the germline V gene. The CDR3 loop is CSVEGDRSPYEQYF. The DNA of the CDR3 is TGCAGCGTTGAAGGGGACAGGTCCCCTTACGAGCAGTACTTC.

This rearrangement joins TRBV11-3 to TRBJ1-5; D is ambiguous. This CDR3 is built from 15 residues. V was trimmed by 5 bases and J by 9 bases, leaving 20 bases between them. CDR1 and CDR2 from the germline V gene are SGHNT and YENEEA. The CDR3 sequence is CASSRRSHAIGPQHF. The DNA of the CDR3 is TGTGCCAGCAGCCGACGCTCCCATGCCATAGGGCCCCAGCATTTT.

The genes are TRBV6-4 and TRBJ2-2, with D possibly TRBD1 on 6 matching bases. Germline V gene data show CDR1 as MRHNA and CDR2 as SNTAGT. The CDR3 length is 17 residues. Trimming removed 2 bases at V and 1 base at J, with 14 bases between. The CDR3 is CASSDGRAQGNTGELFF. CDR3 nucleotides: TGTGCCAGCAGTGACGGAAGGGCACAGGGGAACACCGGGGAGCTGTTTTTT.

The chain employs TRBV6-4 and TRBJ2-3; 7 bases map to TRBD2. The CDR3 covers 13 residues. The germline V gene encodes CDR1 MRHNA and CDR2 SNTAGT. Trimming cost V 8 bases and J 5 bases; bases outside gene matches: 7. The CDR3 bases are TGTGCCAGCTCTGCGGGAGCGGGAGATACGCAGTATTTT. This translates into CASSAGAGDTQYF.

The chain recombines TRBV11-2 with TRBJ1-4; possible D gene TRBD1, 5 bases. The CDR3 consists of 14 residues. Germline lookup yields CDR1 SGHAT and CDR2 FQNNGV. The V gene lost 1 base and the J gene lost 8 bases, with 11 bases spanning the gap. This chain's CDR3 is CASSLVRGGEKLFF. The CDR3 DNA sequence: TGTGCCAGCAGCTTAGTAAGGGGAGGAGAAAAACTGTTTTTT.

The V call is TRBV27, the J call TRBJ1-2, with a tentative D call TRBD1 (5 bases). Germline CDR1 is MNHEY and CDR2 is SMNVEV (reference sequence). V was pared by 7 bases and J by 8 bases, with 14 bases between. The CDR3 sequence is 12 residues long. This CDR3 is CASTLGGSGYTF. CDR3 nucleotides: TGTGCCAGCACCCTGGGGGGTAGCGGCTACACCTTC.

This chain links TRBV11-2 with TRBJ1-1; perhaps TRBD1 as D (5 bases). With 3 bases removed from V and 6 bases from J, the gap between germline ends came to 14 bases. Germline values: CDR1 SGHAT, CDR2 FQNNGV. The CDR3 is made up of 14 amino acids. The CDR3 bases are TGTGCCAGCAGCTTCCGGGGGAGAGTCGCTGAAGCTTTCTTT. Translated, it gives CASSFRGRVAEAFF.

V usage is TRBV5-5 and J usage is TRBJ2-7, with D uncertain. CDR1 SGHKS and CDR2 YYEKEE come from the germline V gene (reference sequence). V was cut by 0 bases and J by 3 bases, with 7 bases left in between. This CDR3 spans 13 amino acids. The DNA for the CDR3 is TGTGCCAGCAGCTTGGTCTCGGGCTACGAGCAGTACTTC. This codes for CASSLVSGYEQYF. Filled out from reference TRBV5-5 and TRBJ2-7, the complete variable domain reads DAGVTQSPTHLIKTRGQQVTLRCSPISGHKSVSWYQQVLGQGPQFIFQYYEKEERGRGNFPDRFSARQFPNYSSELNVNALLLGDSALYLCASSLVSGYEQYFGPGTRLTVT.

This rearrangement joins TRBV5-5 to TRBJ2-7, with TRBD2 matching 12 bases. Germline V gene sequence: CDR1 SGHKS, CDR2 YYEKEE (reference sequence). This CDR3 spans 15 amino acids. V shed 6 bases, J shed 3 bases, and the junction held 7 bases outside the gene matches. The CDR3 sequence is CASTPGLAGLYEQYF. In DNA form, the CDR3 reads TGTGCCAGCACCCCAGGACTAGCGGGACTCTACGAGCAGTACTTC.

This rearrangement joins TRBV4-1 to TRBJ1-6; D call uncertain. The germline CDR1 and CDR2 sequences are MGHRA and YSYEKL. The CDR3 totals 16 residues. Between the trimmed V and J ends, which lost 1 base and 5 bases, there was a span of 12 bases. CDR3 in amino acids: CASSQGETADNSPLHF. In nucleotides, the CDR3 is TGCGCCAGCAGCCAAGGAGAGACCGCCGATAATTCACCCCTCCACTTT.

CDR3 in amino acids: CASSPPLEVYEQYF. CDR3 nucleotides: TGTGCCAGCAGCCCCCCCCTCGAGGTCTACGAGCAGTACTTC. V and J are TRBV7-2 and TRBJ2-7; the D is unclear. V lost 5 bases, J lost 3 bases, and 14 bases lay in between. Germline lookup yields CDR1 SGHTA and CDR2 FQGNSA. This CDR3 spans 14 amino acids.

This chain connects TRBV5-1 to TRBJ1-6, with TRBD1 matching over 8 bases. Germline assignment: CDR1 SGHRS and CDR2 YFSETQ. J lost 8 bases, V lost 4 bases, and 14 bases had no gene match. The CDR3 sequence is 17 residues long. The CDR3 sequence: CASSLTPGGGKDSPLHF. As DNA, the CDR3 is TGCGCCAGCAGCCTAACTCCAGGGGGCGGTAAGGATTCACCCCTCCACTTT.

J is TRBJ1-3 and V is TRBV6-6; TRBD1 matches at 10 bases. This CDR3 has 16 residues. Losses at the gene ends were 6 bases for V and 6 bases for J; bases not matched to a gene: 11. Germline CDR1 is MNHNY and CDR2 is SVGAGI (reference sequence). The CDR3 here is CASRLPPGQGKNTIYF. The CDR3 DNA follows: TGTGCCAGCAGGTTACCGCCGGGACAGGGGAAAAACACCATATATTTT.

This rearrangement joins TRBV10-3 to TRBJ1-5, with 7 bases lining up with TRBD1. With V trimmed by 10 bases and J by 3 bases, 9 bases remained unmatched. CDR1 is ENHRY and CDR2 is SYGVKD in the germline V gene. The CDR3 is 14 amino acids. The CDR3 DNA reads TGTGCCACCATAGACAGGGCGGACAATCAGCCCCAGCATTTT. Protein sequence: CATIDRADNQPQHF.

The V gene is TRBV5-4, the J gene TRBJ1-2; 7 nucleotides align to TRBD1. Germline V gene data show CDR1 as SGHNT and CDR2 as YYREEE (reference sequence). Losses at the gene ends were 5 bases for V and 8 bases for J; bases not matched to a gene: 6. The CDR3 is 12 amino acids. The CDR3 DNA reads TGTGCCAGCAGGGTTGGGACAGACGGCTACACCTTC. Its translation: CASRVGTDGYTF. The full variable domain, its missing parts supplied by reference TRBV5-4 and TRBJ1-2, is ETGVTQSPTHLIKTRGQQVTLRCSSQSGHNTVSWYQQALGQGPQFIFQYYREEENGRGNFPPRFSGLQFPNYSSELNVNALELDDSALYLCASRVGTDGYTFGSGTRLTVV.

This clone appeared once. The chain is built from TRBV5-1 and TRBJ1-2; D call uncertain. The CDR3 length is 15 residues. V shed 0 bases and J shed 2 bases, with 11 bases lying between them. Germline CDR1 is SGHRS and CDR2 is YFSETQ. The CDR3 here is CASSLGGLVNYGYTF. CDR3 coding DNA: TGCGCCAGCAGCTTGGGTGGGTTGGTAAACTATGGCTACACCTTC.

The chain couples TRBV10-1 to TRBJ1-5; TRBD1 agrees at 7 bases. The ends lost 8 bases at V and 4 bases at J; junction bases unmatched: 2. The CDR3 sequence is 12 residues long. The V gene's germline CDR1 is WNHNN and CDR2 SYGVQD (reference sequence). The CDR3 DNA sequence: TGCGCCAGCTCCAGGGGGAATCAGCCCCAGCATTTT. Translating it yields CASSRGNQPQHF.

The chain uses TRBV11-2 and TRBJ2-2; 7 nucleotides match TRBD1. The CDR3 is 15 amino acids. The germline gives CDR1 SGHAT, CDR2 FQNNGV. Trimming removed 5 bases from V and 0 bases from J; junction bases left unmatched: 3. Written as DNA, the CDR3 is TGTGCCAGCAGCCCCGACAGGGCGAACACCGGGGAGCTGTTTTTT. It yields the protein CASSPDRANTGELFF.

The DNA of the CDR3 is TGTGCCAGCTCACCTTACACCTTCGGACAGAGCAATCAGCCCCAGCATTTT. This translates into CASSPYTFGQSNQPQHF. The J gene is TRBJ1-5, the V gene TRBV18, with a possible D match to TRBD1 (6 bases). V shed 3 bases and J shed 1 base, with 16 bases lying between them. The CDR3 contains 17 residues. Germline values: CDR1 KGHSH, CDR2 LQKENI.

This clone showed up just once. This rearrangement joins TRBV6-1 to TRBJ1-5; D unclear. Trimming took off 3 bases at V and 1 base at J, with 19 bases between the two ends. Per germline, CDR1 MNHNS and CDR2 SASEGT. The CDR3 loop spans 18 amino acids. The CDR3 loop reads CASSERYSAGMSNQPQHF. The CDR3 region has the DNA TGTGCCAGCAGTGAGAGATACTCCGCGGGGATGAGCAATCAGCCCCAGCATTTT.

The chain is built from TRBV19 and TRBJ2-2, with D unresolved. V gave up 7 bases and J gave up 2 bases, with 11 bases separating them. CDR1 is LNHDA and CDR2 is SQIVND in the germline V gene (reference sequence). This CDR3 has 14 amino acids. CDR3 nucleotides: TGTGCCAGTAATCCGACCCTTAACACCGGGGAGCTGTTTTTT. This gives the protein CASNPTLNTGELFF.

About this clone itself: The conserved phenylalanine or tryptophan normally closing the CDR3 is absent here, so this likely arose from a read error. It is unclear where the CDR3 begins or ends on the DNA, so no DNA is shown, and the CDR3 is as TCRdb lists it. V and J are TRBV27 and TRBJ2-7; the table's TRBD2 call for D was not verified on the DNA. Germline CDR1 reads MNHEY; CDR2 reads SMNVEV (reference sequence). The CDR3 region is 13 residues in length, termini included. CDR3 in amino acids: CASSFSAAGRSFM.